The 26 T cell receptor beta chains reported below all come from one sample, sequenced in a study of T cells after yellow fever vaccination. Using its own MiXCR run on the 5' RACE reads, TCRdb lists one record per CDR3 protein. In the table there are 620,000 or so distinct CDR3 sequences, less than 20% of which are singletons. Here the sequenced sample was PBMCs, taken less than 6 days after the first yellow fever vaccination. The receptors shown here come from a young man who received the YFV17D yellow fever vaccine.

This chain connects TRBV3-1 to TRBJ2-2, with 13 bases matching TRBD2. The CDR3 extends over 17 amino acids. Germline CDR1 reads LGHDT; CDR2 reads YNNKEL (reference sequence). After removal of 3 bases from V and 1 base from J, the junction contained 2 bases not matched to a gene. CDR3 nucleotides: TGTGCCAGCAGCCAGCGGACTAGCGGGGGGAACACCGGGGAGCTGTTTTTT. Its protein product is CASSQRTSGGNTGELFF.

This clonotype turned up a few times. The gene calls are TRBV6-1 and TRBJ2-7; 7 positions agree with TRBD1. The CDR3 is made up of 14 amino acids. The V gene's germline CDR1 is MNHNS and CDR2 SASEGT. V dropped 5 bases and J dropped 2; count of bases not matched to a gene: 6. CDR3 nucleotides: TGTGCCAGCAGTCGCGACAGGGCTGCCTACGAGCAGTACGTC. Residues: CASSRDRAAYEQYV.

V is TRBV12-3 or TRBV12-4 and J is TRBJ2-7; D remains unclear. The germline V and J ends were trimmed by 4 bases and 3 bases, with 13 bases remaining between them. The CDR3 sequence is 14 residues long. The chain's CDR3 is CASSSLRRSYEQYF. The CDR3 bases are TGTGCCAGCAGTTCCTTACGGAGAAGCTACGAGCAGTACTTC.

This clonotype was seen only a few times. The chain combines TRBV9 with TRBJ1-1; a possible D gene is TRBD1 (5 bases). Trimming left V 4 bases short and J 4 bases short, with 26 bases between. The CDR3 consists of 18 residues. In germline, CDR1 is SGDLS, CDR2 YYNGEE. The CDR3 DNA reads as TGTGCCAGCAGCCCATCTCGCGGGGGACCCCTACTTCCCACTGAAGCTTTCTTT. Amino acid sequence: CASSPSRGGPLLPTEAFF.

There are a few counts of this clonotype. The CDR3 protein is CASSQLKGDNEKLFF. The CDR3 nucleotides read TGCGCCAGCAGCCAATTAAAGGGCGATAATGAAAAACTGTTTTTT. The chain links TRBV4-1 to TRBJ1-4; D not resolved. Trimming took 2 bases from V and 4 from J, leaving 11 bases between them. Germline CDR1 MGHRA, CDR2 YSYEKL. The CDR3 is 15 amino acids.

This clonotype was observed a few times. This chain uses TRBV29-1 with TRBJ2-3, with D tentatively TRBD2 (5 bases). V dropped 6 bases and J dropped 0 bases, with 19 bases sitting between them. This CDR3 spans 16 amino acids. Germline V gives CDR1 SQVTM, CDR2 ANQGSEA. CDR3 residues: CSVVGLAIGSTDTQYF. CDR3 in DNA: TGCAGCGTCGTCGGTTTAGCGATCGGGAGCACAGATACGCAGTATTTT.

V and J are TRBV6-5 and TRBJ2-3; D not certain. The CDR3 totals 15 residues. Germline CDR1 and CDR2: MNHEY and SVGAGI. Trimming took off 0 bases at V and 8 bases at J, with 15 bases between the two ends. CDR3 DNA sequence: TGTGCCAGCAGTTACTCGACCCGGTCGATTGGTACGCAGTATTTT. Translated: CASSYSTRSIGTQYF.

J is TRBJ2-3 and V is TRBV20-1, with TRBD2 identical over 8 bases. CDR1 and CDR2 from the germline V gene are DFQATT and SNEGSKA (reference sequence). The CDR3 sequence is 16 residues long. The V segment lost 6 bases and the J segment 2 bases; nucleotides outside the gene matches: 13. CDR3 in amino acids: CSAPKGRLAPTDTQYF. Here the CDR3 DNA reads TGCAGTGCCCCGAAAGGTCGACTAGCGCCCACAGATACGCAGTATTTT.

This clonotype came up once. This chain uses TRBV6-2 or TRBV6-3 with TRBJ2-5, with D tentatively TRBD1 (6 bases). The length of the CDR3 is 14 residues. CDR1 and CDR2 from the germline V gene are MNHEY and SVGEGT. The V end was cut by 7 bases, the J end by 2 bases, with 14 bases between. CDR3 in amino acids: CASTWSTGQETQYF. The CDR3 DNA is TGTGCCAGCACCTGGTCGACAGGTCAAGAGACCCAGTACTTC.

The chain combines TRBV29-1 with TRBJ2-5, with TRBD2 matching over 10 bases. Germline V gene lookup returns CDR1 SQVTM and CDR2 ANQGSEA. With 3 bases clipped from V and 6 bases from J, the junction kept 7 bases outside the gene matches. This CDR3 comprises 14 residues. The CDR3 loop is CSVEAAGGEKTQYF. In DNA, the CDR3 is TGCAGCGTTGAGGCAGCGGGGGGGGAAAAGACCCAGTACTTC.

The gene calls are TRBV7-9 and TRBJ1-2, with a weak D call TRBD1 (6 bases). Germline CDR1 reads SEHNR; CDR2 reads FQNEAQ (reference sequence). The V and J ends lost 4 bases and 4 bases respectively, with 13 bases between them. CDR3 length: 14 residues. CDR3 in amino acids: CASSSAGEGYGYTF. CDR3 coding DNA: TGTGCCAGCAGCTCCGCAGGGGAAGGCTATGGCTACACCTTC.

The chain couples TRBV7-8 to TRBJ2-4, with 8 bases identical to TRBD2. Trimming took 1 base from V and 0 from J; bases not matched to a gene: 8. The CDR3 consists of 18 residues. Germline V gives CDR1 SGHVS, CDR2 FQNEAQ. The CDR3 bases are TGTGCCAGCAGCTTAGGGTGGCGGCTAGCGGGAGCCAAAAACATTCAGTACTTC. The encoded protein is CASSLGWRLAGAKNIQYF. The variable domain in full, completed from reference TRBV7-8 and TRBJ2-4, reads GAGVSQSPRYKVAKRGQDVALRCDPISGHVSLFWYQQALGQGPEFLTYFQNEAQLDKSGLPSDRFFAERPEGSVSTLKIQRTQQEDSAVYLCASSLGWRLAGAKNIQYFGAGTRLSVL.

V and J are TRBV3-1 and TRBJ1-1, with a possible D match to TRBD1 (5 bases). The length of the CDR3 is 14 residues. The ends were cut back, 1 base at V and 6 bases at J, with 12 bases in the middle. The germline CDR1 and CDR2 sequences are LGHDT and YNNKEL (reference sequence). Here the CDR3 reads CASSQGAGLPEAFF. The CDR3 DNA reads as TGTGCCAGCAGCCAAGGGGCAGGGCTCCCTGAAGCTTTCTTT.

This clonotype has a handful of counts. This sequence joins TRBV4-1 and TRBJ2-7; 8 bases line up with TRBD1. V shed 1 base and J 4 bases; nucleotides not matched to a gene: 6. CDR3 size: 15 residues. Germline V CDR1 and CDR2: MGHRA, YSYEKL. This chain's CDR3 is CASSQVFTGGYEQYF. For the CDR3, the DNA is TGCGCCAGCAGCCAAGTCTTTACAGGGGGATACGAGCAGTACTTC.

The J gene is TRBJ2-7, the V gene TRBV30; D is unresolved. The CDR3 contains 11 residues. Trimming shortened V by 2 bases and J by 3 bases, and 5 bases separated the two germline ends. Germline loops: CDR1 GTSNPN, CDR2 SVGIG (reference sequence). CDR3 sequence: CAWSLSYEQYF. For the CDR3, the DNA is TGTGCCTGGAGTCTGAGCTACGAGCAGTACTTC.

This clonotype appeared a single time. The chain employs TRBV7-9 and TRBJ1-5; 11 bases match TRBD1. In germline, CDR1 is SEHNR, CDR2 FQNEAQ (reference sequence). After removal of 4 bases from V and 4 bases from J, the junction contained 6 bases not matched to a gene. This CDR3 spans 16 amino acids. CDR3 amino acids: CASSSHRDRGNQPQHF. CDR3 nucleotide sequence: TGTGCCAGCAGCTCCCACCGGGACAGGGGGAATCAGCCCCAGCATTTT. Complete variable domain (other parts from reference TRBV7-9 and TRBJ1-5): DTGVSQNPRHKITKRGQNVTFRCDPISEHNRLYWYRQTLGQGPEFLTYFQNEAQLEKSRLLSDRFSAERPKGSFSTLEIQRTEQGDSAMYLCASSSHRDRGNQPQHFGDGTRLSIL.

This clonotype was found a few times. The genes are TRBV7-9 and TRBJ2-1, with 8 positions matching TRBD2. This CDR3 is built from 17 residues. Trimming cost V 4 bases and J 0 bases; bases outside gene matches: 8. Germline V CDR1 and CDR2: SEHNR, FQNEAQ (reference sequence). The CDR3 loop is CASSSGRAGDSYNEQFF. Written as DNA, the CDR3 is TGTGCCAGCAGCTCGGGGAGAGCGGGGGACTCCTACAATGAGCAGTTCTTC.

The rearrangement links TRBV2 to TRBJ2-1; TRBD1 might be the D (5 bases). Trimming shortened V by 7 bases and J by 9 bases, and 19 bases separated the two germline ends. The CDR3 totals 14 residues. Looked up from germline, CDR1 is SNHLY and CDR2 is FYNNEI. In DNA form, the CDR3 reads TGTGCCAGCAAGGGATTAGGCCGGCAGGGTGAGCAGTTCTTC. The encoded protein is CASKGLGRQGEQFF.

This clonotype was observed a handful of times. The chain recombines TRBV20-1 with TRBJ2-7, with D unresolved. This CDR3 spans 13 amino acids. Trimming cost V 1 base and J 3 bases, with 10 bases left between them. The germline V gene has CDR1 DFQATT and CDR2 SNEGSKA (reference sequence). The DNA for the CDR3 is TGCAGTGCTAGAGGTGGGATGGGCTACGAGCAGTACTTC. Translating it yields CSARGGMGYEQYF.

This chain links TRBV5-1 with TRBJ2-5; TRBD1 matches at 8 bases. CDR3 length: 16 amino acids. Germline values: CDR1 SGHRS, CDR2 YFSETQ. After removal of 1 base from V and 5 bases from J, the junction contained 10 bases not matched to a gene. The CDR3 loop is CASSLSGTGPGETQYF. CDR3 nucleotide sequence: TGCGCCAGCAGCTTGTCGGGGACAGGCCCCGGGGAGACCCAGTACTTC.

This clonotype was seen a handful of times. The V and J genes are TRBV23-1 and TRBJ2-5; D gene ambiguous. TRBV23-1 is an ORF, and what it does is uncertain. The V gene lost 6 bases and the J gene lost 7 bases, with 9 bases spanning the gap. The CDR3 runs to 11 residues. Written as DNA, the CDR3 is TGCGCCAGCAGAATAACCTCGACCCAGTACTTC. Residues: CASRITSTQYF.

This sequence joins TRBV20-1 and TRBJ2-4, with D unclear. CDR1 and CDR2 (germline): DFQATT, SNEGSKA (reference sequence). V dropped 0 bases and J dropped 0 bases, with 6 bases sitting between them. The CDR3 is 14 residues long. The CDR3 reads CSARDALAKNIQYF. The CDR3 coding sequence is TGCAGTGCTAGAGATGCGTTAGCCAAAAACATTCAGTACTTC.

The sample holds a few counts of this clonotype. The rearrangement uses TRBV11-2 and TRBJ1-6; 7 bases map to TRBD1. This CDR3 spans 14 amino acids. J was trimmed by 11 bases and V by 2 bases; bases with no gene match: 6. Germline V gene lookup returns CDR1 SGHAT and CDR2 FQNNGV. CDR3 sequence reads: CASSLRRDSAPLHF. For the CDR3, the DNA is TGTGCCAGCAGCTTACGCCGGGACAGCGCACCCCTCCACTTT. The complete variable domain, with remaining parts taken from reference TRBV11-2 and TRBJ1-6, reads EAGVAQSPRYKIIEKRQSVAFWCNPISGHATLYWYQQILGQGPKLLIQFQNNGVVDDSQLPKDRFSAERLKGVDSTLKIQPAKLEDSAVYLCASSLRRDSAPLHFGNGTRLTVT.

V and J are TRBV7-9 and TRBJ1-3; TRBD1 aligns across 7 bases. CDR3 size: 15 residues. The junction had 4 bases not matched to a gene; V was cut back by 5 bases and J by 0 bases. In germline, CDR1 is SEHNR, CDR2 FQNEAQ (reference sequence). The CDR3 reads CASSTDRFSGNTIYF. Here the CDR3 DNA reads TGTGCCAGCAGCACGGACAGGTTCTCTGGAAACACCATATATTTT.

V is TRBV6-1 and J is TRBJ2-7; D possibly corresponds to TRBD2 (6 bases). V was shortened by 5 bases and J by 3 bases, with 14 bases between the two germline ends. This CDR3 spans 14 amino acids. The germline V gene has CDR1 MNHNS and CDR2 SASEGT. In DNA form, the CDR3 reads TGTGCCAGCAGTCAACCAGGAGGGTTCTACGAGCAGTACGTC. Translated, it gives CASSQPGGFYEQYV.

This clonotype was detected only a few times. CDR3 loop: CASSLDPVGSAFF. For the CDR3, the DNA is TGTGCCAGCAGCTTAGACCCAGTTGGGAGCGCTTTCTTT. This chain joins TRBV7-2 and TRBJ1-1; D ambiguous. This CDR3 comprises 13 residues. Between the trimmed V and J ends, which lost 1 base and 11 bases, there was a span of 14 bases. CDR1 and CDR2 (germline): SGHTA, FQGNSA.